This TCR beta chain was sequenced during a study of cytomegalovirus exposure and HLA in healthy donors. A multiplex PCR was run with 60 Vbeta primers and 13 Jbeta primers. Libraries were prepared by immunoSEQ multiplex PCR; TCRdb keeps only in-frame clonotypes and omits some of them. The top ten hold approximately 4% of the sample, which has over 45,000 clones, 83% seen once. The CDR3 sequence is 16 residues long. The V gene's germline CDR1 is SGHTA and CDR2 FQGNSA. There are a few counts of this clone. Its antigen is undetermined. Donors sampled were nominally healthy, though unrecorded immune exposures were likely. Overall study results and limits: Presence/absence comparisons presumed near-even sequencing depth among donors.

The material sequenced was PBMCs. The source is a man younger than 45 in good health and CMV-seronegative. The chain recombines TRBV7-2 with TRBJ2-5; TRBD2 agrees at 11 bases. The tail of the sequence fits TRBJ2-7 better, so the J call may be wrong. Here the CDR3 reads CASSHGTSGYSYEQYF. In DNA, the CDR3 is TGTGCCAGCAGCCACGGGACTAGCGGTTACTCCTACGAGCAGTACTTC.